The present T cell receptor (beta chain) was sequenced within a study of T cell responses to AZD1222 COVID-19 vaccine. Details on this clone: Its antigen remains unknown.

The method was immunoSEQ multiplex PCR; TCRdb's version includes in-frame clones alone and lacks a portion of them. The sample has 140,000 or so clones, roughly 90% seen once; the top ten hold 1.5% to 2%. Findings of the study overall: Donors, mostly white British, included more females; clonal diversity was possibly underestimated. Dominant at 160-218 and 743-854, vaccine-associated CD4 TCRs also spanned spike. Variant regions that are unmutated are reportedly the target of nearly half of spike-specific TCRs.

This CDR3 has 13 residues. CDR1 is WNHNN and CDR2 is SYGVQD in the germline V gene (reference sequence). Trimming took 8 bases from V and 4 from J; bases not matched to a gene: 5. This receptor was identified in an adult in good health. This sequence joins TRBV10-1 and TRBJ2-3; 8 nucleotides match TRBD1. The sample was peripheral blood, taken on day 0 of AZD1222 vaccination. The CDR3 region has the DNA TGCGCCAGCGGGAGGACAGGGTCAGATACGCAGTATTTT. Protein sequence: CASGRTGSDTQYF.